Listed below are T cell receptor beta chains from one sample, sequenced in a study of blood T cells in healthy people across ages. A single record per CDR3 protein comes from TCRdb applying MiXCR to the 5' RACE reads. Of about 1.5 million distinct CDR3 sequences listed, around 40% were seen once; the top ten hold over 3.5%. The specimen was blood. These receptors came from a woman between 18 and 30 years old in good health. CDR3s include the opening cysteine and the closing phenylalanine or tryptophan. The D gene is left open where the match is weak. Not every row has a clone size; where given, it reads once, few, many or a size class.

V gene	clone size	J gene	D gene	CDR3 DNA	CDR3 protein
TRBV7-2	NA	TRBJ1-1	NA	TGTGCCAGCAGCTATAGGTTGGGGGGACTTGAAGCTTTCTTT	CASSYRLGGLEAFF
TRBV28	NA	TRBJ2-1	NA	TGTGCCAGCAGCCCCTCGGGTTCCCCGGAGGATGAGCAGTTCTTC	CASSPSGSPEDEQFF
TRBV5-1	NA	TRBJ2-1	TRBD2	TGCGCCAGCAGGCGTACTGTACTAGCGGGTACCTACAATGAGCAGTTCTTC	CASRRTVLAGTYNEQFF
TRBV6-2/TRBV6-3	few	TRBJ1-2	NA	TGTGCCACCTACCGAAGCCATGGCTACACCTTC	CATYRSHGYTF
TRBV5-5	NA	TRBJ1-5	TRBD1	TGTGCCAGCAGCTTCTCGGGACAGAACAATCAGCCCCAGCATTTT	CASSFSGQNNQPQHF
TRBV20-1	few	TRBJ2-2	TRBD2	TGCAGTGCTCATTCGGGCGGGGGAACCGGGGAGCTGTTTTTT	CSAHSGGGTGELFF
TRBV4-1	once	TRBJ2-1	TRBD2	TGCGCCAGCAGCCAAGTGGACCTCGGACTAGCGGGGGCCAACGAGCAGTTCTTC	CASSQVDLGLAGANEQFF
TRBV20-1	NA	TRBJ2-7	TRBD2	TGCAGTGCTAGAGATCCTGGCGGGAGGGGTTTGTACGAGCGGTACTTC	CSARDPGGRGLYERYF
TRBV18	NA	TRBJ2-1	NA	TGTGCCAGCTCACCTCCTACGGAGAGCTCCTACAATGAGCAGTTCTTC	CASSPPTESSYNEQFF
TRBV7-2	few	TRBJ2-1	NA	TGTGCCAGCAGCTTTATGCGGGGCGATGAGCAGTTCTTC	CASSFMRGDEQFF
TRBV9	few	TRBJ2-3	NA	TGTGCCAGCAGCGTAGGCGGCGGGACGGTGTTCCGCACAGATACGCAGTATTTT	CASSVGGGTVFRTDTQYF
TRBV29-1	once	TRBJ1-1	NA	TGCAGCGCAGAGAGACAGTCCGACACTGAAGCTTTCTTT	CSAERQSDTEAFF
TRBV24-1	NA	TRBJ1-1	NA	TGTGCCACCAGTGAGCCCGGGAGGACTGAAGCTTTCTTT	CATSEPGRTEAFF
TRBV12-5	NA	TRBJ2-1	NA	TGTGCTAGTGGTTTGCGGCAGGGGGGCTCCTACAATGAGCAGTTCTTC	CASGLRQGGSYNEQFF
TRBV2	once	TRBJ1-6	NA	TGTGCCAGCTCCAGGGTGGGTCCCCCCCACTTT	CASSRVGPPHF
TRBV5-6	few	TRBJ1-1	NA	TGTGCCAGCAGCCTCCGGAGGGGGGCCGGGAACACTGAAGCTTTCTTT	CASSLRRGAGNTEAFF
TRBV11-1	few	TRBJ2-2	TRBD1	TGTGCCAGCAGCCGGGACAGCAGTCACACCGGGGAGCTGTTTTTT	CASSRDSSHTGELFF
TRBV28	NA	TRBJ1-1	NA	TGTGCCAGCAGTTCCAGGATGAAGGACACTGAAGCTTTCTTT	CASSSRMKDTEAFF
TRBV30	NA	TRBJ2-7	TRBD2	TGTGCCTGGAGTGTCGGCGGGGGGGGATATGACGAGCAGTACTTC	CAWSVGGGGYDEQYF
TRBV12-3/TRBV12-4	many	TRBJ1-2	TRBD1	TGTGCCAGCAGCCCCAGACAGGGAAATTATGGCTACACCTTC	CASSPRQGNYGYTF
TRBV5-6	NA	TRBJ1-1	NA	TGTGCCAGCAGCATACCAGGGTATCGGGGCACTGAAGCTTTCTTT	CASSIPGYRGTEAFF
TRBV20-1	NA	TRBJ2-7	NA	TGCAGTGCTAGGGGGGACTTTGCCTACGAGCAGTACTTC	CSARGDFAYEQYF
TRBV6-1	few	TRBJ2-7	NA	TGTGCCAGCAGTGAAATTGGACATCCATACGAGCAGTACTTC	CASSEIGHPYEQYF
TRBV3-1	few	TRBJ2-7	TRBD1	TGTGCCAGCAGCCAAGAAGATCGGGACAGGGCGCTCTCCTACGAGCAGTACTTC	CASSQEDRDRALSYEQYF
TRBV5-5	NA	TRBJ2-1	TRBD2	TGTGCCAGCAGTTTACCCTCTTTGGGGCGGGGGGTAAATGAGCAGTTCTTC	CASSLPSLGRGVNEQFF
TRBV29-1	few	TRBJ2-1	NA	TGCAGCGTTGCCCTGTTTATTAATGAGCAGTTCTTC	CSVALFINEQFF
TRBV27	once	TRBJ2-2	NA	TGTGCCAGCGAGGGGGAACCCGGGGAGCTGTTTTTT	CASEGEPGELFF
TRBV7-2	few	TRBJ1-1	NA	TGTGCCAGCAGCCTTGATAGTCCGCCGAACACTGAAGCTTTCTTT	CASSLDSPPNTEAFF